This T cell receptor beta chain was captured in a study of OX40 agonist ivuxolimab in advanced cancers. About the research overall: Patients in dose escalation had liver, melanoma, kidney or head and neck cancers.

Autoimmune disease history or systemic immunosuppression was exclusionary. Libraries were prepared by immunoSEQ multiplex PCR; TCRdb keeps only in-frame clonotypes and omits some of them. The table shows roughly 20,000 clones, with around 81% occurring only once. The study, taken as a whole, reports: Both blood CD4+ and CD8+ T cells showed clonal growth by week 6 at 0.1 to 3.0 mg/kg.

Losses at the gene ends were 5 bases for V and 7 bases for J; bases not matched to a gene: 6. Germline V gene lookup returns CDR1 SGHVS and CDR2 FNYEAQ. The CDR3 contains 14 residues. Notes on this clone: As yet, its antigen is unknown.

The chain combines TRBV7-6 with TRBJ2-7, with 12 bases lining up with TRBD1. The specimen was CD4+ or CD8+ T cells sorted from blood, collected in a trial of the OX40 agonist ivuxolimab. This sequence originates from an adult with an advanced solid tumor such as melanoma, head and neck, liver or kidney cancer. The DNA of the CDR3 is TGTGCCAGCAGCCCGGGACAGGGGGCGCGGGAGCAGTACTTC. This gives the protein CASSPGQGAREQYF.